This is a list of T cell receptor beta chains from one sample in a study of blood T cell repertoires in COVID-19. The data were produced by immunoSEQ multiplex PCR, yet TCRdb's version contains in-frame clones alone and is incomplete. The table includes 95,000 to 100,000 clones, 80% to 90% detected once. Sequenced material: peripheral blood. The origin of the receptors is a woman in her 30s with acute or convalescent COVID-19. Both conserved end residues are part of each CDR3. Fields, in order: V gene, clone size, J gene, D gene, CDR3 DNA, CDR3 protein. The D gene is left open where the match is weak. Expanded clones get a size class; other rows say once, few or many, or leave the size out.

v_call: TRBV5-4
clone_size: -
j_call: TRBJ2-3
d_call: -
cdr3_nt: TGTGCCAGCAGCACCGACCTAGCGCCAGATACGCAGTATTTT
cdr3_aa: CASSTDLAPDTQYF

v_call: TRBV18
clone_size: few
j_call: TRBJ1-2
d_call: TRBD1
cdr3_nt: TGTGCCAGCTCACCAATGGACAGGGTTGGGGCGTATGGCTACACCTTC
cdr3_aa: CASSPMDRVGAYGYTF

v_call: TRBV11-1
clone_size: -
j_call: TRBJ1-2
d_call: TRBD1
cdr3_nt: TGTGCCAGCAGCCGTATACAGGGGGAAAATGGCTACACCTTC
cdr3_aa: CASSRIQGENGYTF

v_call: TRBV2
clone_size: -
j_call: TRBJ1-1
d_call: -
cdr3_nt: TGTGCCAGCCCCCCCGGGTTGAACACTGAAGCTTTCTTT
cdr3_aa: CASPPGLNTEAFF

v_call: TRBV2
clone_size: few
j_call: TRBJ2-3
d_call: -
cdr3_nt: TGTGCCAGCAGTGAGGGAAGGGGGGGGAGCACAGATACGCAGTATTTT
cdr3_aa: CASSEGRGGSTDTQYF

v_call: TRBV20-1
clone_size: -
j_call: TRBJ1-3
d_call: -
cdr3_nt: TGCAGTGCTAGTAGACAGTCGTTCTCTGGAAACACCATATATTTT
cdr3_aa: CSASRQSFSGNTIYF

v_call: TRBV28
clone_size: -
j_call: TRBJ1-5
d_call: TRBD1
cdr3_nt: TGTGCCAGCAGTTATTCCGACAGGGCCGGTCAGCCCCAGCATTTT
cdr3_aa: CASSYSDRAGQPQHF

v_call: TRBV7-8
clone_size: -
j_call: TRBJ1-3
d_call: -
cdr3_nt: TGTGCCAGCAGCCCGGGGATCTCTGGAAACACCATATATTTT
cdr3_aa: CASSPGISGNTIYF

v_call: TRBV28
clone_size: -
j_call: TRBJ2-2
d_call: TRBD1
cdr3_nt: TGTGCCAGCACTCCATTCCAGGGGGCAACCGGGGAGCTGTTTTTT
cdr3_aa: CASTPFQGATGELFF

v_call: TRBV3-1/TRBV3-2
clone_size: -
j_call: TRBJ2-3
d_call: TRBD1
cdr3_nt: TGTGCCAGCAGCCTCCGGACAGGGGCGGGTGATACGCAGTATTTT
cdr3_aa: CASSLRTGAGDTQYF

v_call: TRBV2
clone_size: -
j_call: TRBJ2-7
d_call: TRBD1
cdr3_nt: TGTGCCAGCACCCGGACAGGGGGGGTGTCCGAGCAGTACTTC
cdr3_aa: CASTRTGGVSEQYF

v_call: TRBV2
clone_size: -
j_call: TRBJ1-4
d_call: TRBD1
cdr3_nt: TGTGCCAGCAAGGGGACAGGGGTTTCGAATGAAAAACTGTTTTTT
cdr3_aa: CASKGTGVSNEKLFF

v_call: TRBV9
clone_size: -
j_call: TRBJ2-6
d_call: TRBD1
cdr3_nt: TGTGCCAGCCAGGGGGTCTCTGGGGCCAACGTCCTGACTTTC
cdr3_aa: CASQGVSGANVLTF

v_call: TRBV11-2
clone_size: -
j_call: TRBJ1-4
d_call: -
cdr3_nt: TGTGCCAGCACCCTAGGCACAGGGATTAATGAAAAACTGTTTTTT
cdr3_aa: CASTLGTGINEKLFF